The entry that follows covers one T cell receptor (beta chain) sequence. Its antigen is still unknown. The study ran its PCR with 60 Vbeta and 13 Jbeta primers. Generated by immunoSEQ multiplex PCR, the TCRdb table keeps only in-frame clones and is missing some. The sample has tens of thousands of clones, roughly three quarters seen once. The sample is drawn from a study of cytomegalovirus exposure and HLA in healthy donors. Study-wide findings and caveats: Altogether, 150 to 200 TCR beta chains were recorded as cytomegalovirus-associated. Most TCR beta V segments were productive about 87% or about 30% of the time in an earlier analysis.

Trimming pared 7 bases from V and 5 bases from J, leaving 18 bases between. CDR3 length equals 15 residues. From germline, CDR1 is MDHEN and CDR2 SYDVKM. Sequencing input: PBMCs. The clonotype originates from a male donor in good health and CMV-seronegative. V usage is TRBV28 and J usage is TRBJ2-1, with D maybe TRBD2 (6 bases). The DNA for the CDR3 is TGTGCCAGCACTCCCCTCCGGGAGACCCACAATGAGCAGTTCTTC. Protein sequence: CASTPLRETHNEQFF.